Listed below are T cell receptor beta chains from one sample, sequenced in a study of regulatory T cells in long-lasting Graves disease. TCRdb reprocessed the multiplex PCR reads with MiXCR, giving one entry per CDR3 protein. This table has some 430,000 distinct CDR3 sequences, about 22% appearing once. The sequencing used peripheral blood mononuclear cells (PBMCs), collected when the disease was refractory, from a patient treated with antithyroid drugs. These receptors came from a female donor with Graves disease. The CDR3 runs from the conserved cysteine through the conserved F or W. The D gene is left open where the match is weak. Not all rows give a size; the values are once, few, many and, for expanded clones, a class.

D gene,J gene,clone size,V gene,CDR3 DNA,CDR3 protein
TRBD2,TRBJ2-7,many,TRBV7-2,TGTGCCAGCAGCCCGGGAGGCCCTAGGGCCTACGAGCAGTACTTC,CASSPGGPRAYEQYF
NA,TRBJ2-7,few,TRBV20-1,TGCAGTGCTAGCCTACTATCATACGAGCAGTACTTC,CSASLLSYEQYF
NA,TRBJ2-2,many,TRBV27,TGTGCCAGCCAGGGAGAACCCTCGAACACCGGGGAGCTGTTTTTT,CASQGEPSNTGELFF
NA,TRBJ2-5,many,TRBV28,TGTGCCAGCAGTTTAAAGCCCCCGGCCCGGAGAACTCAAGAGACCCAGTACTTC,CASSLKPPARRTQETQYF
TRBD1,TRBJ2-5,few,TRBV7-9,TGTGCCAGCAGCTTATTCCCTCGCGGGACAGGGGAGACCCAGTACTTC,CASSLFPRGTGETQYF
TRBD1,TRBJ1-2,many,TRBV24-1,TGTGCCACCAGTGATTTCCGGACAGGACATGGCTACACCTTC,CATSDFRTGHGYTF
TRBD2,TRBJ2-7,NA,TRBV4-2,TGTGCCAGCAGCCAAGAACGGTCAGCGGGAGGGTACGAGCAGTACTTC,CASSQERSAGGYEQYF
TRBD2,TRBJ2-1,NA,TRBV7-9,TGTGCCAGCAGCTTAGGTCTTAATTCCCGGACTAGCGGGACAGGAAATGAGCAGTTCTTC,CASSLGLNSRTSGTGNEQFF
TRBD1,TRBJ1-1,many,TRBV28,TGTGCCAGCAATGAACAGGGGGCGACTGAAGCTTTCTTT,CASNEQGATEAFF
TRBD2,TRBJ2-2,once,TRBV24-1,TGTGCCACCATGGGGGCTAGCGGGGGGAACACCGGGGAGCTGTTTTTT,CATMGASGGNTGELFF
TRBD2,TRBJ2-5,many,TRBV20-1,TGCAGTGCCCCCCTAGCGACTAGCGGACAAGAGACCCAGTACTTC,CSAPLATSGQETQYF
NA,TRBJ2-7,NA,TRBV7-8,TGTGCCAGCAGCTTAGGGCGGCAGCTCTACGAGCAGTACTTC,CASSLGRQLYEQYF
NA,TRBJ1-5,NA,TRBV2,TGTGCCAGCAGGGTACTTAGGAATAGCAATCAGCCCCAGCATTTT,CASRVLRNSNQPQHF
TRBD2,TRBJ2-2,few,TRBV11-3,TGTGCCAGCAGCTTGAGACGCGGACTAGCGGGAGCCCAGAACACCGGGGAGCTGTTTTTT,CASSLRRGLAGAQNTGELFF
NA,TRBJ2-7,many,TRBV28,TGTGCCAGCAGCCCTATACCGGGGAGACAGGCGTCGAAGGTCGAGCAGTACTTC,CASSPIPGRQASKVEQYF
NA,TRBJ2-2,once,TRBV12-3/TRBV12-4,TGTGCCAGCAGTCCCTCACCTCTACTATGGCGGATGAACACCGGGGAGCTGTTTTTT,CASSPSPLLWRMNTGELFF
NA,TRBJ1-4,few,TRBV7-2,TGTGCCAGCAGCCTCCAAATGATGGACAGAGAAAAACTGTTTTTT,CASSLQMMDREKLFF
NA,TRBJ2-5,NA,TRBV28,TGTGCCAGCAGTTTACAGTCGCAGGGACAAGAGACCCAGTACTTC,CASSLQSQGQETQYF
TRBD2,TRBJ2-5,NA,TRBV7-9,TGTGCCAGCAGTTTACGTATAGCGGGGCCCCAAGAGACCCAGTACTTC,CASSLRIAGPQETQYF
NA,TRBJ1-4,many,TRBV11-2,TGTGCCAGCAGCTCAAGTGGAAATGAAAAACTGTTTTTT,CASSSSGNEKLFF
NA,TRBJ1-1,NA,TRBV6-2/TRBV6-3,TGTGCCAGCAGTTACGGACGGAGTCCCGTTACTGAAGCTTTCTTT,CASSYGRSPVTEAFF
TRBD1,TRBJ1-4,many,TRBV19,TGTGCCAGCTGCGGGACAGACACTGCAACTAATGAAAAACTGTTTTTT,CASCGTDTATNEKLFF
NA,TRBJ2-7,NA,TRBV14,TGTGCCAGCAGCCATACACTTCACAGGTCCTACGAGCAGTACTTC,CASSHTLHRSYEQYF
NA,TRBJ2-4,NA,TRBV5-1,TGCGCCAGCAGCTTGGATCGCGGGACGAACATTCAGTACTTC,CASSLDRGTNIQYF
TRBD2,TRBJ2-7,few,TRBV28,TGTGCCAGCAGTTTATATCGACTAGCGGGAAGCGAGCAGTACTTC,CASSLYRLAGSEQYF
TRBD1,TRBJ2-5,few,TRBV11-2,TGTGCCAGCAGCCCGGGACAGGGGGATTCAGAGACCCAGTACTTC,CASSPGQGDSETQYF
NA,TRBJ2-5,many,TRBV28,TGTGCCAGCAGTCCTTGGGAGGAGCAGACCCAGTACTTC,CASSPWEEQTQYF
TRBD2,TRBJ2-5,NA,TRBV28,TGTGCCAGCAGTACAATAGGACTAGCGGGAGGGCCGCTGGTACTTCAAGAGACCCAGTACTTC,CASSTIGLAGGPLVLQETQYF
NA,TRBJ2-7,few,TRBV6-1,TGTGCCAGCGGACTCCCGGGGTCAACCTACGAGCAGTACTTC,CASGLPGSTYEQYF
NA,TRBJ1-1,many,TRBV6-1,TGTGCCAGCAGCAGGGCAGGAGCCACTGAAGCTTTCTTT,CASSRAGATEAFF
NA,TRBJ1-1,NA,TRBV19,TGTGCCAGTAGTGCGAACAGGGAAACTGAAGCTTTCTTT,CASSANRETEAFF
TRBD1,TRBJ2-4,NA,TRBV6-2/TRBV6-3,TGTGCCAGCAGTTTCGGACAGGTAGCAGCCAAAAACATTCAGTACTTC,CASSFGQVAAKNIQYF
NA,TRBJ2-3,NA,TRBV24-1,TGTGCCACCAGTGATGGGAGGATGATAGATACGCAGTATTTT,CATSDGRMIDTQYF
NA,TRBJ2-6,NA,TRBV19,TGTGCCAGTAGTATCACGGCCATGGGATTCTCTGGGGCCAACGTCCTGACTTTC,CASSITAMGFSGANVLTF
NA,TRBJ2-2,NA,TRBV28,TGTGCCAGCAGTTTAGCCCGCCAGTCCAAGGCCGGGGAGCTGTTTTTT,CASSLARQSKAGELFF
NA,TRBJ2-5,few,TRBV18,TGTGCCAGCTCACCGGAGGTATCCAGGAAAGAGACCCAGTACTTC,CASSPEVSRKETQYF
NA,TRBJ2-2,NA,TRBV19,TGTGCCAGTAGTCTGGACAGCCCGAACACCGGGGAGCTGTTTTTT,CASSLDSPNTGELFF
NA,TRBJ2-7,few,TRBV9,TGTGCCAGCAGCCTCCAGGGTGGGCCTTCCTACGAGCAGTACTTC,CASSLQGGPSYEQYF
NA,TRBJ2-2,NA,TRBV25-1,TGTGCCAGCAGCCCGGGGTGGGGCACCGGGGAGCTGTTTTTT,CASSPGWGTGELFF
NA,TRBJ1-2,NA,TRBV4-2,TGTGCCAGCAGCCAACCGCTCGGAGGGAACTATGGCTACACCTTC,CASSQPLGGNYGYTF
NA,TRBJ1-5,many,TRBV28,TGTGCCAGCAGTTTATATGGGGGAGATAGCAATCAGCCCCAGCATTTT,CASSLYGGDSNQPQHF
TRBD2,TRBJ2-7,many,TRBV12-5,TGTGCTAGTGGTTTGGTACGACTAGCGGGAGGGCCCTCCACCTACGAGCAGTACTTC,CASGLVRLAGGPSTYEQYF
TRBD2,TRBJ2-1,NA,TRBV9,TGTGCCAGCAGCCCCCGGACTAGCGGAGACTACAATGAGCAGTTCTTC,CASSPRTSGDYNEQFF
NA,TRBJ2-5,few,TRBV6-1,TGTGCCAGCAGTGTATCCCAAGAGACCCAGTACTTC,CASSVSQETQYF
TRBD2,TRBJ2-7,NA,TRBV7-9,TGTGCCAGCAGCTTACCACGCGGGAGTTCCCACGAGCAGTACTTC,CASSLPRGSSHEQYF
NA,TRBJ1-1,many,TRBV28,TGTGCCAGCAGTTGGGGGGGGAACACTGAAGCTTTCTTT,CASSWGGNTEAFF
TRBD2,TRBJ2-7,many,TRBV20-1,TGCAGTGCCCCAGCGGGACTCTCCTACGAGCAGTACTTC,CSAPAGLSYEQYF
NA,TRBJ1-4,many,TRBV28,TGTGCCAGCACCCATAGAGGGGTCGATCTTGAAAAACTGTTTTTT,CASTHRGVDLEKLFF